This T cell receptor (beta chain) was sequenced for a study of beta chain features in type 1 diabetes. This clone appeared a few times. The sample contains more than one DNA sequence encoding this CDR3. CD45RO/CCR7/CD25/CD127/CD95/CD27 sorting isolated CD4+ naive, central memory, regulatory and stem cell-like memory cells. Reverse transcription of all isolated RNA meant that expressed TCRB transcripts were sequenced. Sequencing was performed with immunoSEQ multiplex PCR; in TCRdb, only in-frame clones are kept and a portion is missing. The data contain 150,000 to 180,000 clones, around 10% of them singletons. The clonotype originates from a man between 18 and 35 years old in good health. The specimen sequenced was central memory CD4+ T cells from blood.

As DNA, the CDR3 is TGTGCCAGCTCACCGAAAGAGACCCAGTACTTC. Protein: CASSPKETQYF. The chain has TRBV18 and TRBJ2-5; D is ambiguous. This CDR3 comprises 11 residues. The V end lost 3 bases, the J end lost 3 bases, and 2 bases lay between the germline ends. Germline CDR1 is KGHSH and CDR2 is LQKENI.